This passage covers 3 T cell receptor beta chains from one sample sequenced in a study of shared clonotypes between healthy human individuals. Assay: immunoSEQ multiplex PCR; the TCRdb copy retains only in-frame clones and omits some. The repertoire has 2.3 million or so clones, 85% to 95% of them found once; the top ten carry 0.35% to 0.5%. The sequencing input was naive CD4+ T cells from PBMCs. The subset was: CD45RA+ positively selected. The receptors here all came from a man aged 18 to 29 in good health. Some clones in this sample may be carry-over from other donors' samples.

The table lists this clone with a count of one. The chain links TRBV4-3 to TRBJ2-3; D is possibly TRBD1 (5 bases). The V end lost 3 bases, the J end lost 6 bases, and 16 bases lay between the germline ends. Germline V gene data show CDR1 as LGHNA and CDR2 as YSLEER. This CDR3 comprises 15 residues. Here the CDR3 DNA reads TGCGCCAGCAGCCAGGGCGGACCGCCAGGGGATACGCAGTATTTT. This sequence encodes CASSQGGPPGDTQYF.

The genes are TRBV9 and TRBJ2-7; tentatively, D is TRBD1 (6 bases). Germline V gene sequence: CDR1 SGDLS, CDR2 YYNGEE. The CDR3 spans 12 residues. The V end was cut by 4 bases, the J end by 5 bases, with 10 bases between. CDR3 DNA: TGTGCCAGCAGCACACAGGGCAACGAGCAGTACTTC. This gives the protein CASSTQGNEQYF.

The chain uses TRBV19 and TRBJ1-4; no reliable D call. The CDR3 is 13 amino acids. V lost 0 bases to trimming and J lost 8 bases, with 7 bases between them. Germline values: CDR1 LNHDA, CDR2 SQIVND (reference sequence). The CDR3 DNA is TGTGCCAGTAGTATAGATCAGTCAGAAAAACTGTTTTTT. It specifies CASSIDQSEKLFF.